One and the same sample provided the 10 T cell receptor beta chains below, sequenced in a study of shared clonotypes between healthy human individuals. Data came from immunoSEQ multiplex PCR; TCRdb stores just in-frame clones and leaves some out. The sample comprises a few million clones, 92% of which are singletons, and 0.37% rests with the top ten. The sequenced sample consisted of naive CD4+ T cells from PBMCs. Subset in this sample: CD45RA+ positively selected. The receptors here all came from a man between 18 and 29 years old in good health. Some clones in this sample may be carry-over from other donors' samples.

The chain combines TRBV27 with TRBJ2-5, with a tentative D call TRBD2 (6 bases). The CDR3 covers 14 residues. The germline gives CDR1 MNHEY, CDR2 SMNVEV (reference sequence). V lost 4 bases and J lost 1, with 10 bases in between. The CDR3: CASSSGVTQETQYF. DNA for the CDR3: TGTGCCAGCAGTTCGGGAGTAACCCAAGAGACCCAGTACTTC.

The chain carries TRBV6-5 and TRBJ2-1; D not resolved. CDR1 and CDR2 (germline): MNHEY, SVGAGI. The CDR3 length is 13 residues. Trimming stripped 4 bases from V and 5 bases from J, with 9 bases between. The chain's CDR3 is CASSLSANNEQFF. CDR3 nucleotide sequence: TGTGCCAGCAGTTTGTCGGCGAACAATGAGCAGTTCTTC.

About this clone itself: Other nucleotide sequences from this sample produce the same CDR3. V and J are TRBV7-3 and TRBJ1-1, with unresolved D. Germline V gene sequence: CDR1 SGHTA, CDR2 FQGTGA. Trimming cost V 2 bases and J 0 bases, with 7 bases left between them. The CDR3 totals 14 residues. CDR3 residues: CASSLSGVNTEAFF. CDR3 DNA: TGTGCCAGCAGCTTATCGGGCGTGAACACTGAAGCTTTCTTT.

In the case of this clone: Distinct nucleotide sequences in the sample also encode this CDR3. The CDR3 here is CASSEGSNEKLFF. CDR3 bases: TGCGCCAGCAGTGAGGGTTCGAATGAAAAACTGTTTTTT. The chain is built from TRBV5-1 and TRBJ1-4; no clear D. The CDR3 sequence is 13 residues long. V dropped 5 bases and J dropped 5 bases, with 10 bases sitting between them. Germline values: CDR1 SGHRS, CDR2 YFSETQ.

The rearrangement joins TRBV28 to TRBJ2-5; possibly TRBD2 for D (6 bases). V gave up 5 bases and J gave up 5 bases, with 18 bases separating them. This CDR3 contains 15 residues. Germline lookup yields CDR1 MDHEN and CDR2 SYDVKM. CDR3: CASSLRDSGSETQYF. In DNA form, the CDR3 reads TGTGCCAGCAGTCTTCGGGACTCCGGGTCGGAGACCCAGTACTTC. The entire variable domain, with the rest obtained from reference TRBV28 and TRBJ2-5, is as follows: DVKVTQSSRYLVKRTGEKVFLECVQDMDHENMFWYRQDPGLGLRLIYFSYDVKMKEKGDIPEGYSVSREKKERFSLILESASTNQTSMYLCASSLRDSGSETQYFGPGTRLLVL.

V is TRBV11-2 and J is TRBJ2-3, with 9 bases aligning to TRBD1. The length of the CDR3 is 16 residues. The trim removed 5 bases at V and 4 bases at J, leaving 10 bases unmatched. CDR1 is SGHAT, CDR2 FQNNGV, per germline. This chain's CDR3 is CASSTGQGPSADTQYF. Here the CDR3 DNA reads TGTGCCAGCAGCACTGGACAGGGGCCCTCGGCAGATACGCAGTATTTT.

The V gene is TRBV9, the J gene TRBJ2-3; 8 nucleotides align to TRBD2. This CDR3 comprises 16 residues. V lost 4 bases, J lost 0 bases, and 7 bases stayed unmatched. Per germline, CDR1 SGDLS and CDR2 YYNGEE. In nucleotides, the CDR3 is TGTGCCAGCAGCCCCACCGAGCGGGGGAGCACAGATACGCAGTATTTT. It yields the protein CASSPTERGSTDTQYF. Combining the CDR3 with reference TRBV9 and TRBJ2-3 gives the whole variable domain DSGVTQTPKHLITATGQRVTLRCSPRSGDLSVYWYQQSLDQGLQFLIQYYNGEERAKGNILERFSAQQFPDLHSELNLSSLELGDSALYFCASSPTERGSTDTQYFGPGTRLTVL.

Note on this clone: This specimen includes other DNA sequences encoding the same CDR3. The chain combines TRBV5-1 with TRBJ2-7, with 11 bases that match TRBD2. Trimming at V came to 2 bases and at J to 4 bases, leaving 5 bases not matched to a gene. The CDR3 has 15 amino acids. Per the germline V gene, CDR1 is SGHRS and CDR2 is YFSETQ. The CDR3 bases are TGCGCCAGCAGCTTCGGACTAGCGGGCACATACGAGCAGTACTTC. Protein product: CASSFGLAGTYEQYF.

This chain joins TRBV11-1 and TRBJ1-1, with D maybe TRBD1 (5 bases). Between the trimmed V and J ends, which lost 7 bases and 5 bases, there was a span of 23 bases. This CDR3 is built from 16 residues. From germline, CDR1 is SGHAT and CDR2 FQDESV (reference sequence). The CDR3 DNA is TGTGCCAGCATCCGTTCGGCGGCCCTGGGGGAAACTGAAGCTTTCTTT. Protein: CASIRSAALGETEAFF. Variable domain in full (rest from reference TRBV11-1 and TRBJ1-1): EAEVAQSPRYKITEKSQAVAFWCDPISGHATLYWYRQILGQGPELLVQFQDESVVDDSQLPKDRFSAERLKGVDSTLKIQPAELGDSAMYLCASIRSAALGETEAFFGQGTRLTVV.

The chain couples TRBV5-1 to TRBJ2-7, with 7 bases matching TRBD2. CDR3 size: 14 residues. Germline-derived CDR1 and CDR2 are SGHRS and YFSETQ. The V and J ends lost 6 bases and 6 bases, in that order; junction bases with no gene match: 12. CDR3 sequence: CASNRWEGSGEQYF. Here the CDR3 DNA reads TGCGCCAGCAACAGGTGGGAGGGCTCTGGCGAGCAGTACTTC.